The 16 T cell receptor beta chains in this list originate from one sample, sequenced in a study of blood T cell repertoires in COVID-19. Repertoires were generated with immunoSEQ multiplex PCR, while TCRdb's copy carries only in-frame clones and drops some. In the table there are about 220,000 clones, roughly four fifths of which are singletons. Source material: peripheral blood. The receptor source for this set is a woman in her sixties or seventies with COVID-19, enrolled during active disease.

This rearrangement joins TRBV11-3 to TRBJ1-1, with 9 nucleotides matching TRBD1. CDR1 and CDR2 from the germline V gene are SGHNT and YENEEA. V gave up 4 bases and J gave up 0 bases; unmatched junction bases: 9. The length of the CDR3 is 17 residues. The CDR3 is CASSSGTGSPMNTEAFF. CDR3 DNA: TGTGCCAGCAGCTCTGGGACAGGGAGTCCGATGAACACTGAAGCTTTCTTT.

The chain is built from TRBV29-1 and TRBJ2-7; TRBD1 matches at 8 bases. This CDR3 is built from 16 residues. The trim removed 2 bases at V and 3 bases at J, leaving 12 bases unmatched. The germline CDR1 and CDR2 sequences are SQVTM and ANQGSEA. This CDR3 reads CSVEWGDRQGNYEQYF. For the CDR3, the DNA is TGCAGCGTTGAATGGGGTGATAGACAGGGGAACTACGAGCAGTACTTC.

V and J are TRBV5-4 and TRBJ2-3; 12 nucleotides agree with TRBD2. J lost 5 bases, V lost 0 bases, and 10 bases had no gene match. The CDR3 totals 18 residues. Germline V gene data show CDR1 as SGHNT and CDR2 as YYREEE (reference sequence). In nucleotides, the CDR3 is TGTGCCAGCAGCTTGGGGCTCCCTAGCGGGAGGGCCGTAGATACGCAGTATTTT. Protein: CASSLGLPSGRAVDTQYF. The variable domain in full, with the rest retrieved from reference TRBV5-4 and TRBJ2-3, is ETGVTQSPTHLIKTRGQQVTLRCSSQSGHNTVSWYQQALGQGPQFIFQYYREEENGRGNFPPRFSGLQFPNYSSELNVNALELDDSALYLCASSLGLPSGRAVDTQYFGPGTRLTVL.

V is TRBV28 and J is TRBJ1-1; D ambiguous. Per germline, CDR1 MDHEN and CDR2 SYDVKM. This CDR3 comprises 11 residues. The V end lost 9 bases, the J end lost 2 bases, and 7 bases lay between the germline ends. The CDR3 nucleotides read TGTGCCAGTTTTTTAAACACTGAAGCTTTCTTT. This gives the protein CASFLNTEAFF.

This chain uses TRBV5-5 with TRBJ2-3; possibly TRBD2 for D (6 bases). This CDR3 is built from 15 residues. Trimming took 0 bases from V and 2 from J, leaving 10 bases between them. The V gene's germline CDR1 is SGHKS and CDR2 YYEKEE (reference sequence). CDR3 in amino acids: CASSLVSGITDTQYF. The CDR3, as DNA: TGTGCCAGCAGCTTGGTTAGCGGAATCACAGATACGCAGTATTTT.

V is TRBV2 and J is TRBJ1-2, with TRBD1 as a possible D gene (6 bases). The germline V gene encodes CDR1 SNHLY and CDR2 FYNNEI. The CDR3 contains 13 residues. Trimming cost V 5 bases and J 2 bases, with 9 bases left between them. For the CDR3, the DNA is TGTGCCAGCAGTTCTGACAGGAACTATGGCTACACCTTC. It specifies CASSSDRNYGYTF.

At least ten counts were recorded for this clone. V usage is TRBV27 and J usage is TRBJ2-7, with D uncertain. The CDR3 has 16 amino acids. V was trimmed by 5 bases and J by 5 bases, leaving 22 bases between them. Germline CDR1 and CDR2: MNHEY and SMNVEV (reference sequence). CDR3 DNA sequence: TGTGCCAGCAGTCCTCTGCGAGACAAAGGAAGAGACGAGCAGTACTTC. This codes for CASSPLRDKGRDEQYF.

The DNA of the CDR3 is TGTGCCAGCAGGGCGGGACAGTTCTACGAGCAGTACTTC. Translating gives CASRAGQFYEQYF. The rearrangement uses TRBV6-5 and TRBJ2-7; tentative D call: TRBD1 (7 bases). The V gene lost 6 bases and the J gene lost 3 bases, with 12 bases spanning the gap. This CDR3 contains 13 residues. Germline CDR1 and CDR2: MNHEY and SVGAGI.

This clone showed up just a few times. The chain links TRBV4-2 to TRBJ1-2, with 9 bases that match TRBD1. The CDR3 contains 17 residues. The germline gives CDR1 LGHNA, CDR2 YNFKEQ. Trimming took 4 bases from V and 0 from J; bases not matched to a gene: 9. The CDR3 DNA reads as TGTGCCAGCAGCCTAATGCCCGGACAGGGGTCTAACTATGGCTACACCTTC. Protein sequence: CASSLMPGQGSNYGYTF.

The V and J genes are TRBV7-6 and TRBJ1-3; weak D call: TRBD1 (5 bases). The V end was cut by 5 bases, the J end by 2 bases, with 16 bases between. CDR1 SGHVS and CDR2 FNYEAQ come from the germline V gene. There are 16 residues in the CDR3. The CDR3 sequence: CASSLQSPGAGNTIYF. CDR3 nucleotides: TGTGCCAGCAGCCTCCAGTCGCCGGGGGCTGGAAACACCATATATTTT.

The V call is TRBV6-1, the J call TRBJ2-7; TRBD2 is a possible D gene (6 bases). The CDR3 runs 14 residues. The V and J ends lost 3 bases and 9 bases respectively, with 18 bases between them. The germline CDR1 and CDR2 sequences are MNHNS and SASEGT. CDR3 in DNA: TGTGCCAGCAGTGATGGGGGGAGTGGGGTCGGGCAGTACTTC. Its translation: CASSDGGSGVGQYF.

The CDR3 sequence is CAISGSGQGGYGYTF. The CDR3 region has the DNA TGTGCCATCAGTGGGTCGGGACAGGGGGGGTATGGCTACACCTTC. The chain uses TRBV10-3 and TRBJ1-2; 11 positions match TRBD1. Per germline, CDR1 ENHRY and CDR2 SYGVKD. The junction had 6 bases not matched to a gene; V was cut back by 4 bases and J by 5 bases. This CDR3 comprises 15 residues.

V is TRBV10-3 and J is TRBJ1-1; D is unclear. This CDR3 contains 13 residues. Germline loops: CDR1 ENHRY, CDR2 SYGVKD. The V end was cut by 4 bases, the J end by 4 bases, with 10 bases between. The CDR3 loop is CAISVLGSTEAFF. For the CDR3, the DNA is TGTGCCATCAGTGTACTGGGGAGCACTGAAGCTTTCTTT.

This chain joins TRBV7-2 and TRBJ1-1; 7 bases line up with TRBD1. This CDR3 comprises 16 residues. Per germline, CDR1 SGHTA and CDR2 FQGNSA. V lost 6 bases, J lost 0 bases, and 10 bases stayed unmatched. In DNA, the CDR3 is TGTGCCAGCAGGAGAAAGGACAGGATCGTGAACACTGAAGCTTTCTTT. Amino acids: CASRRKDRIVNTEAFF. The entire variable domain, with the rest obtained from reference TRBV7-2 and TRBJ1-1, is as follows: GAGVSQSPSNKVTEKGKDVELRCDPISGHTALYWYRQSLGQGLEFLIYFQGNSAPDKSGLPSDRFSAERTGGSVSTLTIQRTQQEDSAVYLCASRRKDRIVNTEAFFGQGTRLTVV.

CDR3 sequence (DNA): TGTGCCACCAGTGCCCAGGGTCCTAATCAGCCCCAGCATTTT. Translation: CATSAQGPNQPQHF. The rearrangement uses TRBV24-1 and TRBJ1-5; D is perhaps TRBD1 (5 bases). Trimming shortened V by 5 bases and J by 4 bases, and 11 bases separated the two germline ends. Germline CDR1 and CDR2: KGHDR and SFDVKD. The CDR3 runs 14 residues.

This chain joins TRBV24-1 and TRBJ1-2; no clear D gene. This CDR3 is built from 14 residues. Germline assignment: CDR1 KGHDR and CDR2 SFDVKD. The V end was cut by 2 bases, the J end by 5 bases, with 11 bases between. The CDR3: CATSDSRGVYGYTF. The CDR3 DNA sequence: TGTGCCACCAGTGATTCGCGTGGTGTTTATGGCTACACCTTC.